The 20 T cell receptor beta chains below come from one sample, sequenced in a study of blood T cell repertoires in COVID-19. The repertoire was sequenced with immunoSEQ multiplex PCR; TCRdb's copy has only in-frame clones and lacks some. The repertoire includes hundreds of thousands of clones, roughly 88% of them detected once, and 3.5% to 4.5% sits in the top ten. The sequenced material came from peripheral blood. The source of these receptors is a woman in her forties or fifties with active or convalescent COVID-19.

The V and J genes are TRBV6-2 or TRBV6-3 and TRBJ2-1; D gene uncertain. CDR1 is MNHEY, CDR2 SVGEGT, per germline. V was trimmed by 3 bases and J by 2 bases, leaving 11 bases between them. The length of the CDR3 is 15 residues. CDR3 nucleotide sequence: TGTGCCAGCAGTTATTTCTCCCGTACCTACAATGAGCAGTTCTTC. It is translated as CASSYFSRTYNEQFF.

The chain carries TRBV5-4 and TRBJ2-3; TRBD2 matches 7 bases. V lost 1 base and J lost 0; bases outside the gene matches: 2. The germline CDR1 and CDR2 sequences are SGHNT and YYREEE (reference sequence). The CDR3 contains 15 residues. The CDR3, as DNA: TGTGCCAGCAGCTTGACGGGGGGAAGCACAGATACGCAGTATTTT. Its translation is CASSLTGGSTDTQYF.

The rearrangement joins TRBV27 to TRBJ2-7, with 9 bases identical to TRBD1. The J segment lost 0 bases and the V segment lost 8 bases, leaving 5 bases of the junction unmatched. This CDR3 is 14 amino acids long. Germline values: CDR1 MNHEY, CDR2 SMNVEV (reference sequence). Here the CDR3 reads CASGTGGASYEQYF. CDR3 in DNA: TGTGCCAGCGGAACAGGGGGCGCCTCCTACGAGCAGTACTTC.

The chain carries TRBV19 and TRBJ2-1; 11 positions agree with TRBD2. CDR3 length: 15 amino acids. Losses at the gene ends were 10 bases for V and 7 bases for J; bases not matched to a gene: 12. Germline V gene lookup returns CDR1 LNHDA and CDR2 SQIVND (reference sequence). CDR3 residues: CATANRRLAGNEQFF. The CDR3 DNA is TGTGCCACCGCGAACCGGAGACTAGCGGGGAATGAGCAGTTCTTC.

This clone was counted once. The CDR3 protein is CASSPWTGADTQYF. The CDR3 DNA reads as TGTGCCAGCAGCCCTTGGACAGGGGCAGATACGCAGTATTTT. The rearrangement links TRBV7-3 to TRBJ2-3, with 9 bases aligning to TRBD1. V lost 5 bases, J lost 4 bases, and 4 bases stayed unmatched. Germline assignment: CDR1 SGHTA and CDR2 FQGTGA. There are 14 residues in the CDR3.

The CDR3 DNA follows: TGTGCCAGCAGCTTAGTGGGCGAAGGTACGCAGTATTTT. Protein sequence: CASSLVGEGTQYF. The gene calls are TRBV7-2 and TRBJ2-3; D gene unclear. The CDR3 loop spans 13 amino acids. The germline gives CDR1 SGHTA, CDR2 FQGNSA. Between the trimmed V and J ends, which lost 1 base and 8 bases, there was a span of 10 bases.

V gene TRBV3-1 (or the pseudogene TRBV3-2) combines with J gene TRBJ2-3; 7 bases line up with TRBD2. Per the germline V gene, CDR1 is LGHDT and CDR2 is YNNKEL (reference sequence). Trimming removed 3 bases from V and 5 bases from J; junction bases left unmatched: 8. The CDR3 length is 15 residues. CDR3 DNA sequence: TGTGCCAGCAGCCAGGAGGGACTAACTATAGATACGCAGTATTTT. This sequence encodes CASSQEGLTIDTQYF.

The gene calls are TRBV19 and TRBJ1-1; no clear D. The ends were cut back, 3 bases at V and 4 bases at J, with 6 bases in the middle. Germline V gene sequence: CDR1 LNHDA, CDR2 SQIVND (reference sequence). The CDR3 has 12 residues. The CDR3 loop is CASSIGFTEAFF. The CDR3 DNA follows: TGTGCCAGTAGTATCGGTTTCACTGAAGCTTTCTTT. The whole variable domain, filled in from reference TRBV19 and TRBJ1-1, reads DGGITQSPKYLFRKEGQNVTLSCEQNLNHDAMYWYRQDPGQGLRLIYYSQIVNDFQKGDIAEGYSVSREKKESFPLTVTSAQKNPTAFYLCASSIGFTEAFFGQGTRLTVV.

The chain carries TRBV2 and TRBJ2-7; D may be TRBD1 (5 bases). The CDR3 consists of 15 residues. The germline V gene encodes CDR1 SNHLY and CDR2 FYNNEI. V was pared by 4 bases and J by 0 bases, with 13 bases between. The CDR3 here is CASSGQKSVSYEQYF. CDR3 coding DNA: TGTGCCAGCAGTGGACAGAAAAGCGTCTCCTACGAGCAGTACTTC.

The V and J genes are TRBV6-6 and TRBJ2-5, with D possibly being TRBD2 (6 bases). Trimming removed 5 bases at V and 5 bases at J, with 21 bases between. This CDR3 is built from 16 residues. Germline V gene sequence: CDR1 MNHNY, CDR2 SVGAGI (reference sequence). This CDR3 is CASSPNGGVTLETQYF. Written as DNA, the CDR3 is TGTGCCAGCAGTCCTAACGGAGGGGTCACTTTGGAGACCCAGTACTTC.

The chain has TRBV2 and TRBJ1-4; TRBD1 agrees at 9 bases. The CDR3 contains 15 residues. V dropped 6 bases and J dropped 4; count of bases not matched to a gene: 6. CDR1 SNHLY and CDR2 FYNNEI come from the germline V gene. This CDR3 is CASRDRGVGNEKLFF. DNA of the CDR3: TGTGCCAGCAGGGACAGGGGCGTCGGTAATGAAAAACTGTTTTTT.

The chain has TRBV6-2 or TRBV6-3 and TRBJ2-7; 10 nucleotides agree with TRBD1. CDR3 size: 16 residues. The trim removed 6 bases at V and 0 bases at J, leaving 8 bases unmatched. Germline V lookup: CDR1 MNHEY, CDR2 SVGEGT. Here the CDR3 reads CASSDRDRGLSYEQYF. CDR3 bases: TGTGCCAGCAGCGACCGGGACAGGGGACTCTCCTACGAGCAGTACTTC.

The chain is built from TRBV4-1 and TRBJ2-7; TRBD1 matches at 9 bases. This CDR3 contains 15 residues. J gave up 3 bases and V 1 base, and 4 bases lay outside the gene matches. Germline V gene lookup returns CDR1 MGHRA and CDR2 YSYEKL. CDR3 protein: CASSQVTGGGYEQYF. The CDR3 nucleotides are TGCGCCAGCAGCCAAGTGACAGGGGGTGGCTACGAGCAGTACTTC.

The count of this clone is one. The rearrangement links TRBV5-1 to TRBJ1-2; TRBD1 matches 8 bases. The length of the CDR3 is 14 residues. Losses at the gene ends were 0 bases for V and 5 bases for J; bases not matched to a gene: 3. Germline CDR1 SGHRS, CDR2 YFSETQ. CDR3: CASSLEQGGYGYTF. CDR3 DNA: TGCGCCAGCAGCTTGGAACAGGGGGGGTATGGCTACACCTTC.

V gene TRBV19 combines with J gene TRBJ2-5, with D possibly matching TRBD2 (6 bases). Germline CDR1 reads LNHDA; CDR2 reads SQIVND (reference sequence). The V end was cut by 6 bases, the J end by 0 bases, with 11 bases between. The CDR3 has 14 residues. CDR3 in DNA: TGTGCCAGTAGACGAGGAGGGAACCAAGAGACCCAGTACTTC. It specifies CASRRGGNQETQYF.

The V gene is TRBV9, the J gene TRBJ2-1; 9 nucleotides match TRBD2. The CDR3 length is 15 residues. CDR1 is SGDLS, CDR2 YYNGEE, per germline. V was clipped by 2 bases and J by 5 bases; unmatched bases: 5. CDR3 in amino acids: CASSVGLAGHNEQFF. CDR3 bases: TGTGCCAGCAGCGTGGGGCTAGCGGGACACAATGAGCAGTTCTTC.

Of note for this clone: This CDR3 is also generated by other DNA sequences in the sample. This chain connects TRBV7-9 to TRBJ2-7, with a weak D call TRBD1 (5 bases). Trimming pared 2 bases from V and 3 bases from J, leaving 5 bases between. In germline, CDR1 is SEHNR, CDR2 FQNEAQ (reference sequence). The CDR3 totals 12 residues. The CDR3 DNA reads as TGTGCCAGCAGCTTACAGGGCTACGAGCAGTACTTC. Translated: CASSLQGYEQYF.

This clone came up once. This chain connects TRBV7-9 to TRBJ2-2; D possibly corresponds to TRBD2 (7 bases). The CDR3 loop spans 15 amino acids. Looked up from germline, CDR1 is SEHNR and CDR2 is FQNEAQ (reference sequence). Trimming removed 5 bases from V and 6 bases from J, with 16 bases in between. The CDR3 coding sequence is TGTGCCAGCAGCGGGGGGGCCCGCAGACCCGGGGAGCTGTTTTTT. It codes for CASSGGARRPGELFF.

V and J are TRBV10-3 and TRBJ2-3; D unclear. V lost 0 bases and J 2 bases, leaving 3 bases between the germline ends. This CDR3 comprises 13 residues. In germline, CDR1 is ENHRY, CDR2 SYGVKD. The CDR3: CAISESATDTQYF. In DNA, the CDR3 is TGTGCCATCAGTGAGTCGGCCACAGATACGCAGTATTTT.

This chain joins TRBV29-1 and TRBJ1-1; possibly TRBD1 for D (6 bases). The V end was cut by 5 bases, the J end by 1 base, with 11 bases between. The CDR3 has 13 residues. The V gene's germline CDR1 is SQVTM and CDR2 ANQGSEA. CDR3 coding DNA: TGCAGCGTTCTACAGGGTCCGAACACTGAAGCTTTCTTT. It translates to CSVLQGPNTEAFF.